Listed here are 13 T cell receptor beta chains from one sample, sequenced in a study of long-term antiretroviral therapy in people with HIV. Running of the v3.0 immunoSEQ assay took place at survey level. Assay used: immunoSEQ multiplex PCR; TCRdb lists only in-frame clones, some missing. The repertoire consists of under 20,000 clones, with around 84% occurring once and the leading ten covering around 13%. The sequences come from unsorted PBMCs, collected 0.3 years after starting antiretroviral therapy. The receptor set was obtained from a woman between 50 and 59 years old with HIV.

This chain joins TRBV6-6 and TRBJ1-1, with TRBD1 matching over 8 bases. The CDR3 sequence is 15 residues long. The V segment lost 4 bases and the J segment 2 bases; nucleotides outside the gene matches: 6. CDR1 MNHNY and CDR2 SVGAGI come from the germline V gene (reference sequence). CDR3 protein: CASSSSDRGNTEAFF. CDR3 DNA: TGTGCCAGCAGTTCCTCAGACAGGGGAAACACTGAAGCTTTCTTT.

The rearrangement uses TRBV4-1 and TRBJ1-1, with 9 bases fitting TRBD1. Germline-derived CDR1 and CDR2 are MGHRA and YSYEKL. CDR3 size: 16 residues. Trimming cost V 1 base and J 6 bases; bases outside gene matches: 9. The CDR3 here is CASSQGEGTGRAEAFF. CDR3 DNA: TGCGCCAGCAGCCAAGGCGAAGGGACAGGGAGGGCTGAAGCTTTCTTT.

The chain has TRBV2 and TRBJ1-1; D is ambiguous. V dropped 4 bases and J dropped 0 bases, with 9 bases sitting between them. This CDR3 contains 14 residues. In germline, CDR1 is SNHLY, CDR2 FYNNEI. DNA for the CDR3: TGTGCCAGCAGTGTCACCAATTTGAACACTGAAGCTTTCTTT. It codes for CASSVTNLNTEAFF.

The CDR3 loop is CASSSPGQQAPNYGYTF. The CDR3 nucleotides read TGTGCCAGCAGTTCACCCGGACAGCAGGCGCCTAACTATGGCTACACCTTC. The V call is TRBV28, the J call TRBJ1-2; possibly TRBD1 for D (6 bases). The V end lost 4 bases, the J end lost 0 bases, and 18 bases lay between the germline ends. The CDR3 has 17 residues. Per germline, CDR1 MDHEN and CDR2 SYDVKM.

V usage is TRBV29-1 and J usage is TRBJ2-2; TRBD2 matches at 7 bases. Germline trimming cut 4 bases from V and 6 bases from J; bases unmatched to any gene: 5. This CDR3 comprises 13 residues. The germline V gene has CDR1 SQVTM and CDR2 ANQGSEA. The CDR3 DNA follows: TGCAGCGTTGGTACTGGGGGGGCCGGGGAGCTGTTTTTT. Translating gives CSVGTGGAGELFF.

J is TRBJ2-5 and V is TRBV27; tentatively, D is TRBD1 (6 bases). V gave up 6 bases and J gave up 1 base, with 9 bases separating them. This CDR3 has 13 amino acids. Germline values: CDR1 MNHEY, CDR2 SMNVEV (reference sequence). CDR3 region: CASSWDTQETQYF. In DNA form, the CDR3 reads TGTGCCAGCAGCTGGGACACCCAAGAGACCCAGTACTTC.

A single count supports this clone. The chain has TRBV5-5 and TRBJ2-7; a weak D match, TRBD1 (6 bases). CDR1 and CDR2 (germline): SGHKS, YYEKEE (reference sequence). Deletions cut 0 bases from V and 3 bases from J, with 10 bases between. The CDR3 totals 14 residues. The CDR3 here is CASSLDQGHYEQYV. The CDR3, as DNA: TGTGCCAGCAGCTTGGATCAGGGGCACTACGAGCAGTACGTC.

The genes are TRBV5-6 and TRBJ1-1; D is undetermined. The CDR3 runs 15 residues. Germline V CDR1 and CDR2: SGHDT, YYEEEE. V was clipped by 2 bases and J by 3 bases, with 14 bases between them. CDR3 DNA sequence: TGTGCCAGCAGCTTTATTGGAGAGTGGGACACTGAAGCTTTCTTT. Encoded protein: CASSFIGEWDTEAFF.

The V and J genes are TRBV27 and TRBJ2-1, with TRBD1 matching over 8 bases. CDR1 and CDR2 from the germline V gene are MNHEY and SMNVEV (reference sequence). Unmatched junction bases numbered 9, after V lost 4 bases and J lost 10 bases. This CDR3 is built from 14 residues. CDR3 amino acids: CASSSDQGAGEQFF. CDR3 nucleotide sequence: TGTGCCAGCAGTTCCGATCAGGGGGCAGGGGAGCAGTTCTTC.

The chain has TRBV6-1 and TRBJ1-2; D remains unclear. The CDR3 totals 14 residues. Germline V CDR1 and CDR2: MNHNS, SASEGT. V was clipped by 1 base and J by 2 bases, with 8 bases between them. The CDR3 DNA reads TGTGCCAGCAGTGAAGTTAGGGCAAACTATGGCTACACCTTC. This sequence encodes CASSEVRANYGYTF.

The rearrangement uses TRBV5-5 and TRBJ2-3, with 7 bases fitting TRBD1. CDR1 and CDR2 (germline): SGHKS, YYEKEE (reference sequence). The CDR3 covers 15 residues. With V trimmed by 2 bases and J by 1 base, 4 bases remained unmatched. CDR3 region: CASSFWDSGTDTQYF. The CDR3 region has the DNA TGTGCCAGCAGCTTTTGGGACAGTGGCACAGATACGCAGTATTTT.

The chain combines TRBV18 with TRBJ1-5; the D is unclear. V dropped 5 bases and J dropped 2 bases, with 10 bases sitting between them. The CDR3 sequence is 14 residues long. The germline V gene encodes CDR1 KGHSH and CDR2 LQKENI. The CDR3 sequence: CASSTDVGNQPQHF. The CDR3 nucleotides are TGTGCCAGCTCAACGGACGTCGGCAATCAGCCCCAGCATTTT.

The chain joins TRBV11-3 to TRBJ2-5; D might be TRBD1 (5 bases). This CDR3 contains 13 residues. Looked up from germline, CDR1 is SGHNT and CDR2 is YENEEA. Trimming removed 1 base at V and 2 bases at J, with 5 bases between. CDR3 nucleotide sequence: TGTGCCAGCAGCTTAGGACAGCAAGAGACCCAGTACTTC. Amino acid sequence: CASSLGQQETQYF.